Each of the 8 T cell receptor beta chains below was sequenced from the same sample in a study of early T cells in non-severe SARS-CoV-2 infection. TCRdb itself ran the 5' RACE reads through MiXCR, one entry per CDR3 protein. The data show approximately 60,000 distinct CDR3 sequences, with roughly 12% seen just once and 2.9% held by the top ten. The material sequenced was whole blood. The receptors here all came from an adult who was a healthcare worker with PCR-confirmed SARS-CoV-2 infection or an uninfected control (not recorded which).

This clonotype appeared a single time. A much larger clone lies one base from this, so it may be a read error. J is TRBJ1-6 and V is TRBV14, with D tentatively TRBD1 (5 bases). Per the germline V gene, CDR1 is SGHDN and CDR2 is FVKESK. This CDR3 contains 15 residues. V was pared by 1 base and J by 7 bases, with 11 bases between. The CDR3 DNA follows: TGTGCCAGCAGCCAAGGGGGGAGGAGAAATTCACCCCTCCACTTT. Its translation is CASSQGGRRNSPLHF.

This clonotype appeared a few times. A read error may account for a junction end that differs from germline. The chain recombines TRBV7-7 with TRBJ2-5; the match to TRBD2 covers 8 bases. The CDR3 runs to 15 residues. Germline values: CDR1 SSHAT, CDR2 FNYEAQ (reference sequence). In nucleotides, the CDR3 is TGTGCTAGCAGCCCGTCAGCGGGGGCCCAAGAGACCCAGTACTTC. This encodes CASSPSAGAQETQYF.

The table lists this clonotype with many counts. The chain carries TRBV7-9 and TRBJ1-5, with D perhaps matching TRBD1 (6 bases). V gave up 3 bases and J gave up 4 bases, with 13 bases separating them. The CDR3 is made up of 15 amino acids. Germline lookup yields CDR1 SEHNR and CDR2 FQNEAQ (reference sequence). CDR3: CASSFGQSVNQPQHF. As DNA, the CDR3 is TGTGCCAGCAGCTTCGGACAGTCTGTTAATCAGCCCCAGCATTTT.

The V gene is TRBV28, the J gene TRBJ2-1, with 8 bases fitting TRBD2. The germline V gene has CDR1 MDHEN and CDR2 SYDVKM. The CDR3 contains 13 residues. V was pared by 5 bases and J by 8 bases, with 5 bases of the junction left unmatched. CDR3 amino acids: CASSPGTSYEQFF. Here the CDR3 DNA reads TGTGCCAGCAGTCCCGGGACTAGTTATGAGCAGTTCTTC.

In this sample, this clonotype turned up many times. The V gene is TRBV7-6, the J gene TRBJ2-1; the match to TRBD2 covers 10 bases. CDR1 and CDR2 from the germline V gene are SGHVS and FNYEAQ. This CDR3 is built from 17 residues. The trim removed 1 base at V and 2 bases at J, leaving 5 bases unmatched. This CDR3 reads CASSLGGLADTYNEQFF. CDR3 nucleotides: TGTGCCAGCAGCTTAGGAGGACTAGCGGACACCTACAATGAGCAGTTCTTC.

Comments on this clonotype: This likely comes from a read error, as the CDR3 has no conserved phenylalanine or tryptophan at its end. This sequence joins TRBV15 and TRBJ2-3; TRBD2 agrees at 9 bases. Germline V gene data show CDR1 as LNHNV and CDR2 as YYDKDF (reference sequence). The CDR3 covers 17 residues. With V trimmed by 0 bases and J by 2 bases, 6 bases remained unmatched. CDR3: CATSRDRRTSVTDTQYS. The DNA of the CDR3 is TGTGCCACCAGCAGAGATAGACGGACTAGCGTCACAGATACGCAGTATTCT.

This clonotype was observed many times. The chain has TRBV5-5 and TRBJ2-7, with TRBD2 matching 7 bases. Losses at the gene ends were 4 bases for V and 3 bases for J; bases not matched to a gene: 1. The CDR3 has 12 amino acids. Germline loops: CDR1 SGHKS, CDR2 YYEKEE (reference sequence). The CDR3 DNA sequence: TGTGCCAGCAGCACGGGGGGCTACGAGCAGTACTTC. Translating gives CASSTGGYEQYF.

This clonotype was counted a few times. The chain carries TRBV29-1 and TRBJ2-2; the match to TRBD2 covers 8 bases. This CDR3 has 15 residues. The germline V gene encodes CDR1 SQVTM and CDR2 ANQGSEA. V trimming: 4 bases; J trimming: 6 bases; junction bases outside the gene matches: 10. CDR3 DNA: TGCAGCGTTGGTCTTCTAGCGGGTGGATCCGGGGAGCTGTTTTTT. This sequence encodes CSVGLLAGGSGELFF.